The text below deals with one TCR beta chain. As yet, its antigen is unknown. CDR3 length equals 13 residues. V lost 4 bases and J lost 6, with 11 bases in between. Germline-derived CDR1 and CDR2 are SGHRS and YFSETQ. This sample stems from a study of siplizumab effects on memory and regulatory T cells. General study results and limits: Proliferating clones, CD4+ or CD8+, lacked an assignable naive or memory phenotype in roughly 80-97% of cases. Researchers could map only a minor fraction of alloreactive clones to unstimulated subsets.

The table came from immunoSEQ multiplex PCR; TCRdb's copy has only in-frame clones and leaves some out. The profile covers roughly 120,000 clones, with roughly 92% appearing a single time and 1% to 1.5% taken by the ten largest. This chain links TRBV5-1 with TRBJ2-1, with a possible D match to TRBD2 (6 bases). Material: CD4+ T cells sorted from blood. The TCR sequence derives from a human donor in good health. CDR3 sequence: CASSAGTGNEQFF. CDR3 coding DNA: TGCGCCAGCAGCGCGGGGACGGGCAATGAGCAGTTCTTC. Complete variable domain (other parts from reference TRBV5-1 and TRBJ2-1): KAGVTQTPRYLIKTRGQQVTLSCSPISGHRSVSWYQQTPGQGLQFLFEYFSETQRNKGNFPGRFSGRQFSNSRSEMNVSTLELGDSALYLCASSAGTGNEQFFGPGTRLTVL.